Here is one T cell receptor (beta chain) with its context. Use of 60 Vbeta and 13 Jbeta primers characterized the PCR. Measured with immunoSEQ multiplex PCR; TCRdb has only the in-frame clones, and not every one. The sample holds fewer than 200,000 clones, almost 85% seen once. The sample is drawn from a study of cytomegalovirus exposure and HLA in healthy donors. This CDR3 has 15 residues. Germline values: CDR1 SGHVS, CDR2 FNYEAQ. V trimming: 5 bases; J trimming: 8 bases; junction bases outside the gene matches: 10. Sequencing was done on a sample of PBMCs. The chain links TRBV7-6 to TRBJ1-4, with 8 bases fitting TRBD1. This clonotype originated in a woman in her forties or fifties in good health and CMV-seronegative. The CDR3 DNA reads TGTGCCAGCAGCCCCGGGGACAGGCTGGGGGAAAAACTGTTTTTT. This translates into CASSPGDRLGEKLFF. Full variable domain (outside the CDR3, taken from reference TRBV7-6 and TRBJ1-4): GAGVSQSPRYKVTKRGQDVALRCDPISGHVSLYWYRQALGQGPEFLTYFNYEAQQDKSGLPNDRFSAERPEGSISTLTIQRTEQRDSAMYRCASSPGDRLGEKLFFGSGTQLSVL.